This passage covers 28 T cell receptor beta chains from one sample sequenced in a study of cytomegalovirus exposure and HLA in healthy donors. Sequencing used immunoSEQ multiplex PCR; TCRdb keeps in-frame clones, though not all of them. The profile shows over 200,000 clones, roughly 91% of them singletons. Sequenced: PBMCs. These receptors originate from a young woman in good health and CMV-seronegative.

The chain joins TRBV28 to TRBJ2-2, with TRBD1 as a possible D gene (6 bases). V was shortened by 2 bases and J by 0 bases, with 16 bases between the two germline ends. CDR3 length: 18 amino acids. The germline CDR1 and CDR2 sequences are MDHEN and SYDVKM. In DNA form, the CDR3 reads TGTGCCAGCAGTTTAAGGATAGGGGGTACCTCGAACACCGGGGAGCTGTTTTTT. It yields the protein CASSLRIGGTSNTGELFF.

This chain joins TRBV5-5 and TRBJ2-5; the D is unclear. With 4 bases removed from V and 1 base from J, the gap between germline ends came to 11 bases. This CDR3 comprises 14 residues. Germline CDR1 SGHKS, CDR2 YYEKEE (reference sequence). CDR3 in amino acids: CASSPRTVQETQYF. DNA for the CDR3: TGTGCCAGCAGCCCTCGGACGGTCCAAGAGACCCAGTACTTC.

The rearrangement links TRBV7-6 to TRBJ2-7; tentatively, D is TRBD2 (6 bases). The CDR3 runs to 16 residues. V shed 0 bases and J shed 2 bases, with 14 bases lying between them. CDR1 and CDR2 from the germline V gene are SGHVS and FNYEAQ. CDR3 residues: CASSLAGGDPAYEQYF. In DNA, the CDR3 is TGTGCCAGCAGCTTAGCGGGCGGGGACCCTGCCTACGAGCAGTACTTC.

The chain joins TRBV7-7 to TRBJ2-5, with TRBD2 matching 12 bases. The CDR3 covers 17 residues. Germline V lookup: CDR1 SSHAT, CDR2 FNYEAQ (reference sequence). The ends lost 5 bases at V and 2 bases at J; junction bases unmatched: 9. The CDR3 region is CASSRRASGRGQETQYF. The CDR3 DNA is TGTGCCAGCAGCCGGCGGGCTAGCGGGAGGGGGCAAGAGACCCAGTACTTC.

The chain recombines TRBV27 with TRBJ2-1, with TRBD2 identical over 13 bases. The ends lost 4 bases at V and 6 bases at J; junction bases unmatched: 3. This CDR3 spans 15 amino acids. CDR1 MNHEY and CDR2 SMNVEV come from the germline V gene (reference sequence). The CDR3 sequence is CASSSLAGGVNEQFF. Here the CDR3 DNA reads TGTGCCAGCAGTTCACTAGCGGGAGGGGTCAATGAGCAGTTCTTC.

This clone was seen just once. V is TRBV6-5 and J is TRBJ2-3; a weak D match, TRBD2 (6 bases). In germline, CDR1 is MNHEY, CDR2 SVGAGI. V was trimmed by 2 bases and J by 1 base, leaving 10 bases between them. This CDR3 region has 15 residues. CDR3 residues: CASSYGTGGTDTQYF. The CDR3 DNA reads TGTGCCAGCAGTTACGGTACGGGAGGCACAGATACGCAGTATTTT.

This chain links TRBV15 with TRBJ2-5, with TRBD2 matching 16 bases. The CDR3 is 15 residues long. V was clipped by 5 bases and J by 11 bases; unmatched bases: 8. Germline CDR1 LNHNV, CDR2 YYDKDF (reference sequence). This chain's CDR3 is CATSGNPGLAGGQYF. The CDR3 DNA reads as TGTGCCACCAGCGGCAATCCGGGACTAGCGGGAGGGCAGTACTTC.

The chain is built from TRBV19 and TRBJ1-2, with D possibly TRBD1 on 5 matching bases. V lost 2 bases to trimming and J lost 5 bases, with 21 bases between them. Germline values: CDR1 LNHDA, CDR2 SQIVND (reference sequence). The CDR3 has 17 amino acids. The DNA of the CDR3 is TGTGCCAGTAGTATACAGTCTTTTTGGGGCCTGAAATATGGCTACACCTTC. Protein sequence: CASSIQSFWGLKYGYTF. Complete variable domain (other parts from reference TRBV19 and TRBJ1-2): DGGITQSPKYLFRKEGQNVTLSCEQNLNHDAMYWYRQDPGQGLRLIYYSQIVNDFQKGDIAEGYSVSREKKESFPLTVTSAQKNPTAFYLCASSIQSFWGLKYGYTFGSGTRLTVV.

CDR3 loop: CASSQERQGAETQYF. DNA of the CDR3: TGCGCCAGCAGCCAAGAGAGACAGGGGGCGGAGACCCAGTACTTC. V gene TRBV4-3 combines with J gene TRBJ2-5; 10 nucleotides match TRBD1. The CDR3 spans 15 residues. From germline, CDR1 is LGHNA and CDR2 YSLEER. V shed 0 bases, J shed 5 bases, and the junction held 3 bases outside the gene matches.

J is TRBJ2-2 and V is TRBV14, with 11 nucleotides matching TRBD2. Germline CDR1 is SGHDN and CDR2 is FVKESK. The CDR3 runs to 18 residues. J was trimmed by 3 bases and V by 4 bases; bases with no gene match: 10. CDR3 bases: TGTGCCAGCAGCCCTGGACTAGCGGGTTCTTTTTACACCGGGGAGCTGTTTTTT. Amino acid sequence: CASSPGLAGSFYTGELFF. The full variable domain, in which reference TRBV14 and TRBJ2-2 provide the parts outside the CDR3, is EAGVTQFPSHSVIEKGQTVTLRCDPISGHDNLYWYRRVMGKEIKFLLHFVKESKQDESGMPNNRFLAERTGGTYSTLKVQPAELEDSGVYFCASSPGLAGSFYTGELFFGEGSRLTVL.

The chain recombines TRBV9 with TRBJ2-2, with D perhaps being TRBD1 or TRBD2 (5 bases each). Germline loops: CDR1 SGDLS, CDR2 YYNGEE. This CDR3 is 22 amino acids long. V lost 3 bases and J 6 bases, leaving 36 bases between the germline ends. CDR3 amino acids: CASSAMFPSPGAQILLAGELFF. DNA for the CDR3: TGTGCCAGCAGCGCCATGTTCCCGAGTCCCGGGGCACAGATATTGTTGGCCGGGGAGCTGTTTTTT.

V usage is TRBV27 and J usage is TRBJ2-7; TRBD1 is a possible D gene (6 bases). Trimming cost V 3 bases and J 3 bases, with 9 bases left between them. The germline gives CDR1 MNHEY, CDR2 SMNVEV (reference sequence). The CDR3 covers 13 residues. As DNA, the CDR3 is TGTGCCAGCAGTTTCGAAGGGGGCTACGAGCAGTACTTC. This translates into CASSFEGGYEQYF.

This clone was detected only a few times. The chain carries TRBV4-3 and TRBJ2-1; 11 positions agree with TRBD2. V trimming: 1 base; J trimming: 8 bases; junction bases outside the gene matches: 7. This CDR3 is built from 16 residues. Germline loops: CDR1 LGHNA, CDR2 YSLEER. This CDR3 reads CASSQGSGRATHEQFF. In nucleotides, the CDR3 is TGCGCCAGCAGCCAAGGTAGCGGGAGGGCCACTCATGAGCAGTTCTTC.

In DNA, the CDR3 is TGTGCCAGCAGCTCTGGACAGGGCCTTCAAGAGACCCAGTACTTC. This translates into CASSSGQGLQETQYF. This sequence joins TRBV11-3 and TRBJ2-5; 8 bases are shared with TRBD1. Germline trimming cut 4 bases from V and 2 bases from J; bases unmatched to any gene: 6. The germline V gene encodes CDR1 SGHNT and CDR2 YENEEA. The CDR3 contains 15 residues.

This clone is a singleton in its sample. J is TRBJ1-2 and V is TRBV7-8, with D possibly being TRBD1 (5 bases). The CDR3 runs to 17 residues. The ends were cut back, 2 bases at V and 0 bases at J, with 16 bases in the middle. CDR1 and CDR2 from the germline V gene are SGHVS and FQNEAQ. The CDR3 nucleotides are TGTGCCAGCAGCTTAACGGGCAGGGCTGTTTCTAACTATGGCTACACCTTC. As protein: CASSLTGRAVSNYGYTF.

The rearrangement uses TRBV27 and TRBJ2-7; 7 nucleotides agree with TRBD2. The CDR3 runs 16 residues. The V gene's germline CDR1 is MNHEY and CDR2 SMNVEV (reference sequence). Trimming removed 0 bases from V and 0 bases from J; junction bases left unmatched: 5. The CDR3, as DNA: TGTGCCAGCAGTTTATCGGGGGGAGGGCGCTCCTACGAGCAGTACTTC. Residues: CASSLSGGGRSYEQYF.

This chain links TRBV12-5 with TRBJ2-1; TRBD2 matches at 10 bases. CDR3 size: 17 residues. CDR1 is LGHNT, CDR2 FRNRAP, per germline. The J segment lost 0 bases and the V segment lost 2 bases, leaving 4 bases of the junction unmatched. CDR3 sequence (DNA): TGTGCTAGTGGTTTGTTCCCTAGCGGGAGCTCCTACAATGAGCAGTTCTTC. This codes for CASGLFPSGSSYNEQFF.

The chain carries TRBV7-2 and TRBJ2-3; D is undetermined. This CDR3 comprises 16 residues. The ends were cut back, 5 bases at V and 6 bases at J, with 21 bases in the middle. Germline CDR1 is SGHTA and CDR2 is FQGNSA. In nucleotides, the CDR3 is TGTGCCAGCAGCCATGCCCCCACGACCTACACGGATACGCAGTATTTT. Translating gives CASSHAPTTYTDTQYF.

This sequence joins TRBV7-2 and TRBJ2-5; D is ambiguous. This CDR3 spans 14 amino acids. Per germline, CDR1 SGHTA and CDR2 FQGNSA. Trimming left V 2 bases short and J 0 bases short, with 7 bases between. CDR3 DNA sequence: TGTGCCAGCAGCTTACTCGAGTACCAAGAGACCCAGTACTTC. Translating gives CASSLLEYQETQYF.

This chain connects TRBV9 to TRBJ1-3; the D is unclear. The CDR3 loop spans 17 amino acids. Trimming cost V 4 bases and J 0 bases, with 17 bases left between them. The germline V gene has CDR1 SGDLS and CDR2 YYNGEE. CDR3: CASSPSGSYVSGNTIYF. CDR3 nucleotides: TGTGCCAGCAGCCCCAGCGGCAGCTACGTCTCTGGAAACACCATATATTTT.

The chain joins TRBV2 to TRBJ2-2; 7 nucleotides match TRBD2. The CDR3 is 17 amino acids. Per germline, CDR1 SNHLY and CDR2 FYNNEI. The junction had 15 bases not matched to a gene; V was cut back by 6 bases and J by 5 bases. In DNA, the CDR3 is TGTGCCAGCAGGGCCCTCGGGGCGGGAGTGGCGACCGGGGAGCTGTTTTTT. Encoded protein: CASRALGAGVATGELFF.

The rearrangement links TRBV21-1 to TRBJ2-7; the table's D call TRBD2 went unverified against the DNA. TRBV21-1 is flagged as a pseudogene. The CDR3 has 17 residues. As DNA, the CDR3 is TGTGCCAGCAGGGGGGGTAGCGGGAAGGCGTGGAACTACGAGCAGTACTTC. Translated, it gives CASRGGSGKAWNYEQYF.

CDR3 bases: TGTGCCAGCAGCCCCCGGACAGCGACAGATACGCAGTATTTT. It encodes CASSPRTATDTQYF. The J gene is TRBJ2-3, the V gene TRBV9; D is perhaps TRBD1 (6 bases). The ends were cut back, 4 bases at V and 3 bases at J, with 12 bases in the middle. The CDR3 covers 14 residues. Germline assignment: CDR1 SGDLS and CDR2 YYNGEE.

The genes are TRBV7-8 and TRBJ2-7; 9 bases align to TRBD2. V shed 4 bases and J 0 bases; nucleotides not matched to a gene: 10. CDR1 is SGHVS and CDR2 is FQNEAQ in the germline V gene. The CDR3 has 17 residues. CDR3 sequence: CASSSRSSGTSSYEQYF. The CDR3 DNA reads as TGTGCCAGCAGCTCTCGGTCTAGCGGGACCAGCTCCTACGAGCAGTACTTC.

This sequence joins TRBV19 and TRBJ2-3, with 13 bases aligning to TRBD2. Germline CDR1 is LNHDA and CDR2 is SQIVND (reference sequence). V was clipped by 8 bases and J by 0 bases; unmatched bases: 5. This CDR3 contains 16 residues. The CDR3 coding sequence is TGTGCCAGTGCTACTAGCGGGAGGGGAAGCACAGATACGCAGTATTTT. The encoded protein is CASATSGRGSTDTQYF. Full variable domain (outside the CDR3, taken from reference TRBV19 and TRBJ2-3): DGGITQSPKYLFRKEGQNVTLSCEQNLNHDAMYWYRQDPGQGLRLIYYSQIVNDFQKGDIAEGYSVSREKKESFPLTVTSAQKNPTAFYLCASATSGRGSTDTQYFGPGTRLTVL.

The gene calls are TRBV19 and TRBJ2-7, with 9 bases that match TRBD2. Germline-derived CDR1 and CDR2 are LNHDA and SQIVND (reference sequence). Trimming cost V 4 bases and J 7 bases; bases outside gene matches: 11. The CDR3 runs to 15 residues. The CDR3 sequence is CASSKLAGGPGEQYF. The CDR3 DNA follows: TGTGCCAGTAGTAAATTGGCGGGAGGGCCGGGGGAGCAGTACTTC.

V and J are TRBV5-1 and TRBJ2-2; tentative D call: TRBD1 (6 bases). Trimming left V 5 bases short and J 10 bases short, with 21 bases between. The length of the CDR3 is 15 residues. Germline V gene lookup returns CDR1 SGHRS and CDR2 YFSETQ. As DNA, the CDR3 is TGCGCCAGCAGACAGGGAACTAAGGCCCCCATGGAGCTGTTTTTT. Residues: CASRQGTKAPMELFF.

CDR3 loop: CASSWIRNEQYF. For the CDR3, the DNA is TGTGCCAGCAGCTGGATCCGAAACGAGCAGTACTTC. The rearrangement joins TRBV11-2 to TRBJ2-7; D is unclear. Trimming shortened V by 4 bases and J by 5 bases, and 9 bases separated the two germline ends. The CDR3 runs 12 residues. Germline loops: CDR1 SGHAT, CDR2 FQNNGV.